The present entry profiles one T cell receptor beta chain with its context. Its antigen is currently unknown. Chemo-refractory metastatic non-small-cell lung cancer patients were treated with focal radiation plus CTLA-4 blockade with ipilimumab. The table came from immunoSEQ multiplex PCR; TCRdb's copy has only in-frame clones and leaves some out. Of some 62,000 clones listed, about 80% are singletons. This record comes from a study of radiotherapy plus CTLA-4 blockade in lung cancer. Study at large: Objective responses occurred in around 18% of patients; around 31% had disease control. Study conclusions and caveats: Researchers report tumor-derived TCR clones expanding in blood after radiotherapy plus ipilimumab. Interferon-beta and early blood T cell clone dynamics reportedly predicted response best.

CDR3 length: 13 amino acids. Germline V gene data show CDR1 as SGHAT and CDR2 as FQNNGV. V was pared by 2 bases and J by 4 bases, with 8 bases between. The sequencing used peripheral blood, collected from a patient treated with radiotherapy plus ipilimumab. This chain joins TRBV11-2 and TRBJ1-1; no definite D call. This clonotype was obtained from a human donor with non-small cell lung cancer who had a complete response to radiotherapy plus ipilimumab. The CDR3, as DNA: TGTGCCAGCAGCTTACAGGTAGGCACTGAAGCTTTCTTT. This encodes CASSLQVGTEAFF.